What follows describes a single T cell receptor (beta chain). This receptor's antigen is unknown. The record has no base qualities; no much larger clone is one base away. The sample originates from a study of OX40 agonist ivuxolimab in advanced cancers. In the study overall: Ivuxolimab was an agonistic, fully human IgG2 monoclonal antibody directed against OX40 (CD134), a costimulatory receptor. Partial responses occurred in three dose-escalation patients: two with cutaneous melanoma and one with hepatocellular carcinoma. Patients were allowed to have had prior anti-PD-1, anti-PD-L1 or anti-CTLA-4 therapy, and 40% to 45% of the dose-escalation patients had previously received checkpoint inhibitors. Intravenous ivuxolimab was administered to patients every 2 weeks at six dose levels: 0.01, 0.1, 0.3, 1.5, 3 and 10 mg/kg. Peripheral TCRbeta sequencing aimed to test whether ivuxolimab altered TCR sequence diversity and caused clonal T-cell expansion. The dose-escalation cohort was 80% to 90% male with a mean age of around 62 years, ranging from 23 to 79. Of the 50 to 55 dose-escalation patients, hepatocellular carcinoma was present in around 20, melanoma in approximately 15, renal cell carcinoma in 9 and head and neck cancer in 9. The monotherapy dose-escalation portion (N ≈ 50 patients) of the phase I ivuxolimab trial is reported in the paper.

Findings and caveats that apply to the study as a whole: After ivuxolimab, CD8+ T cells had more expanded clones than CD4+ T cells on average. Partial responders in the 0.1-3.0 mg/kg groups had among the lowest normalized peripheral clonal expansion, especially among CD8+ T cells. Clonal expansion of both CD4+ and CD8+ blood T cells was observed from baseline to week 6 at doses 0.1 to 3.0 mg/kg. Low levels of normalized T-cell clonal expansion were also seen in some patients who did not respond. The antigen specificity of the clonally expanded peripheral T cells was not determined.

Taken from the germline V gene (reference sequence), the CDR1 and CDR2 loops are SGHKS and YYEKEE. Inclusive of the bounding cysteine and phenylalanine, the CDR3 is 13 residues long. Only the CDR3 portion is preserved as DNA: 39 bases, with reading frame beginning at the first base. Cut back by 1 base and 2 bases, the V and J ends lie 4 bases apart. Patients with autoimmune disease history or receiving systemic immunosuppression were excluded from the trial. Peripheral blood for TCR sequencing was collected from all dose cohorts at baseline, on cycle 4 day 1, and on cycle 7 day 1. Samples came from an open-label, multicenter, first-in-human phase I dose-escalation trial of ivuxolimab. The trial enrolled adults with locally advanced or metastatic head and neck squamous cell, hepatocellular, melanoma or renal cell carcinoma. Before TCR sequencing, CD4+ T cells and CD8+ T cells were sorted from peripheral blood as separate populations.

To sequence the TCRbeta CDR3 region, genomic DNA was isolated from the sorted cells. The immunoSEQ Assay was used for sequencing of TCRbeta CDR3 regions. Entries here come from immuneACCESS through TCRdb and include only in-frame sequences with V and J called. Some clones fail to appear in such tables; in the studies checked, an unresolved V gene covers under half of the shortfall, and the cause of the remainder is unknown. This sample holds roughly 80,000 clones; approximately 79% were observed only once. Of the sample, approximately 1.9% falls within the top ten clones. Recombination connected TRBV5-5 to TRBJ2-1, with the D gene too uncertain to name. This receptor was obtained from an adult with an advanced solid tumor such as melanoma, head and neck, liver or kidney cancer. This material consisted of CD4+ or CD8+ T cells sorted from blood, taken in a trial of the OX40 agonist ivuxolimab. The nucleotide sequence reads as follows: TGTGCCAGCAGCTTGTTTGCCTACAATGAGCAGTTCTTC. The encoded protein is CASSLFAYNEQFF.